Shown below are 18 T cell receptor beta chains from a single sample sequenced in a study of post-analysis software for immune sequencing data. Notes on the study in general: TRBV5-6, TRBV5-1 and TRBV20-1 were among 4 or 5 TRBV segments more frequent in patients than controls.

Antigens of these TCRs are unknown. cDNA libraries of TCR beta carried unique molecular identifiers. TCRdb redid the calling of the PCR reads with MiXCR, one entry per CDR3 protein. The table has roughly 670,000 distinct CDR3 sequences, around 60% seen once; the top ten hold approximately 10%. Specimen: blood. All receptors come from a girl under 10 years old with multiple sclerosis.

The V call is TRBV28, the J call TRBJ2-7; 7 nucleotides line up with TRBD2. Germline V gene lookup returns CDR1 MDHEN and CDR2 SYDVKM. CDR3 length: 15 amino acids. Trimming removed 4 bases from V and 0 bases from J; junction bases left unmatched: 6. Here the CDR3 reads CASSYEGGFSYEQYF. CDR3 coding DNA: TGTGCCAGCAGTTATGAGGGAGGGTTCTCCTACGAGCAGTACTTC.

The chain links TRBV7-9 to TRBJ2-5, with D unclear. V was cut by 5 bases and J by 0 bases, with 7 bases left in between. The length of the CDR3 is 13 residues. The germline CDR1 and CDR2 sequences are SEHNR and FQNEAQ (reference sequence). The CDR3 DNA follows: TGTGCCAGCAGCCCAGCAGACCAAGAGACCCAGTACTTC. It codes for CASSPADQETQYF.

This chain connects TRBV7-8 to TRBJ2-6; 9 nucleotides agree with TRBD1. Trimming at V came to 5 bases and at J to 3 bases, leaving 8 bases not matched to a gene. CDR1 and CDR2 (germline): SGHVS, FQNEAQ. CDR3 size: 17 residues. CDR3 DNA: TGTGCCAGCAGCCAAGGGACAGGGTTACGTGGGGCCAACGTCCTGACTTTC. Translated, it gives CASSQGTGLRGANVLTF.

V gene TRBV6-5 combines with J gene TRBJ1-1, with a possible D match to TRBD1 (5 bases). CDR3 length equals 20 residues. The V gene lost 3 bases and the J gene lost 1 base, with 27 bases spanning the gap. Germline values: CDR1 MNHEY, CDR2 SVGAGI. This chain's CDR3 is CASSYEVPVRTQRGNTEAFF. As DNA, the CDR3 is TGTGCCAGCAGTTATGAAGTTCCCGTAAGGACACAAAGAGGGAACACTGAAGCTTTCTTT.

J is TRBJ1-2 and V is TRBV6-5; D uncertain. Germline V gene lookup returns CDR1 MNHEY and CDR2 SVGAGI. V lost 0 bases and J lost 2, with 10 bases in between. The CDR3 has 15 amino acids. The CDR3 DNA is TGTGCCAGCAGTTACTCGCGGGCTTTCAACTATGGCTACACCTTC. It encodes CASSYSRAFNYGYTF.

The chain couples TRBV7-2 to TRBJ1-4, with 7 nucleotides matching TRBD1. V lost 6 bases to trimming and J lost 1 base; unmatched junction nucleotides: 5. The CDR3 sequence is 15 residues long. Per the germline V gene, CDR1 is SGHTA and CDR2 is FQGNSA. CDR3 amino acids: CASSPRQGTNEKLFF. DNA of the CDR3: TGTGCCAGCAGTCCCAGACAGGGAACTAATGAAAAACTGTTTTTT.

This clonotype was seen only once. This chain links TRBV10-2 with TRBJ2-3, with 7 bases that match TRBD1. In germline, CDR1 is WSHSY, CDR2 SAAADI. V trimming: 2 bases; J trimming: 5 bases; junction bases outside the gene matches: 7. This CDR3 comprises 15 residues. CDR3 DNA sequence: TGCGCCAGCAGTGAGGTGACAGGGTGGAAAGATACGCAGTATTTT. Its protein is CASSEVTGWKDTQYF.

Concerning this clonotype: The junction departs from germline at one end; a sequencing error may be responsible. The rearrangement links TRBV12-3 or TRBV12-4 to TRBJ1-5; 7 bases line up with TRBD1. The CDR3 is 13 residues long. CDR3 protein: CANSRQGDQPQHF. In DNA, the CDR3 is TGTGCCAACAGTAGACAGGGAGATCAGCCCCAGCATTTT.

J is TRBJ2-7 and V is TRBV7-2; 9 bases are shared with TRBD1. Germline-derived CDR1 and CDR2 are SGHTA and FQGNSA. The length of the CDR3 is 13 residues. After removal of 3 bases from V and 6 bases from J, the junction contained 3 bases not matched to a gene. The CDR3 nucleotides are TGTGCCAGCAGCTTGGGGACAGGGCGCGAGCAGTACTTC. Amino acids: CASSLGTGREQYF.

The table lists this clonotype with a count of one. V gene TRBV12-3 or TRBV12-4 combines with J gene TRBJ1-1; D is ambiguous. V dropped 3 bases and J dropped 6 bases, with 8 bases sitting between them. The CDR3 runs 12 residues. CDR3 bases: TGTGCCAGCAGTTTCCGGCTGGCTGAAGCTTTCTTT. Protein product: CASSFRLAEAFF.

This clonotype has just a few counts. The chain couples TRBV5-1 to TRBJ2-5; D is perhaps TRBD1 (5 bases). Deletions cut 3 bases from V and 3 bases from J, with 12 bases between. Germline CDR1 and CDR2: SGHRS and YFSETQ. There are 14 residues in the CDR3. The CDR3 loop is CASSYQQAEETQYF. DNA of the CDR3: TGCGCCAGCAGCTATCAACAGGCAGAAGAGACCCAGTACTTC.

Here the CDR3 DNA reads TGTGCCAGCAGCCACTTGCGGGATCACAATGAGCAGTTCTTC. Protein product: CASSHLRDHNEQFF. This chain connects TRBV12-3 or TRBV12-4 to TRBJ2-1, with D possibly TRBD2 on 6 matching bases. This CDR3 spans 14 amino acids. Trimming pared 6 bases from V and 5 bases from J, leaving 14 bases between.

The V gene is TRBV7-3, the J gene TRBJ2-1, with a possible D match to TRBD1 (5 bases). Germline values: CDR1 SGHTA, CDR2 FQGTGA. V dropped 4 bases and J dropped 7 bases, with 14 bases sitting between them. The CDR3 runs 14 residues. CDR3 nucleotide sequence: TGTGCCAGCAGCTGGACAAGGACGGATAATGAGCAGTTCTTC. Translation: CASSWTRTDNEQFF.

V and J are TRBV5-1 and TRBJ1-4; possible D gene TRBD1, 5 bases. CDR1 SGHRS and CDR2 YFSETQ come from the germline V gene. The CDR3 runs to 16 residues. V was trimmed by 1 base and J by 0 bases, leaving 10 bases between them. The chain's CDR3 is CASSLTGSATNEKLFF. DNA for the CDR3: TGCGCCAGCAGCTTGACAGGATCTGCAACTAATGAAAAACTGTTTTTT.

V and J are TRBV10-3 and TRBJ1-5; D call uncertain. The germline V gene encodes CDR1 ENHRY and CDR2 SYGVKD. The CDR3 totals 14 residues. Trimming shortened V by 5 bases and J by 3 bases, and 11 bases separated the two germline ends. CDR3 sequence: CAISMTKANQPQHF. As DNA, the CDR3 is TGTGCCATCAGTATGACAAAGGCCAATCAGCCCCAGCATTTT.

J is TRBJ2-5 and V is TRBV2, with 9 bases aligning to TRBD1. CDR3 length: 15 residues. Germline V lookup: CDR1 SNHLY, CDR2 FYNNEI. Trimming at V came to 6 bases and at J to 3 bases, leaving 8 bases not matched to a gene. Here the CDR3 DNA reads TGTGCCAGCAGGGTACAGGGGGCGAGGGAAGAGACCCAGTACTTC. Amino acid sequence: CASRVQGAREETQYF. The full variable domain, in which reference TRBV2 and TRBJ2-5 provide the parts outside the CDR3, is EPEVTQTPSHQVTQMGQEVILRCVPISNHLYFYWYRQILGQKVEFLVSFYNNEISEKSEIFDDQFSVERPDGSNFTLKIRSTKLEDSAMYFCASRVQGAREETQYFGPGTRLLVL.

In this sample, this clonotype turned up a few times. The V and J genes are TRBV12-5 and TRBJ2-1; 13 bases line up with TRBD2. Germline V CDR1 and CDR2: LGHNT, FRNRAP. The CDR3 spans 19 residues. V dropped 1 base and J dropped 1; count of bases not matched to a gene: 7. CDR3 in DNA: TGTGCTAGTGGTTTGGGACTAGCGGGAGGCCTCCGGTCCTACAATGAGCAGTTCTTC. Its translation: CASGLGLAGGLRSYNEQFF. Supplemented by reference TRBV12-5 and TRBJ2-1, the full variable domain reads DARVTQTPRHKVTEMGQEVTMRCQPILGHNTVFWYRQTMMQGLELLAYFRNRAPLDDSGMPKDRFSAEMPDATLATLKIQPSEPRDSAVYFCASGLGLAGGLRSYNEQFFGPGTRLTVL.

The V gene is TRBV7-2, the J gene TRBJ1-2; D is undetermined. Germline V lookup: CDR1 SGHTA, CDR2 FQGNSA. Between the trimmed V and J ends, which lost 7 bases and 3 bases, there was a span of 12 bases. This CDR3 has 13 amino acids. The CDR3 reads CASNPGTYYGYTF. The CDR3 nucleotides read TGTGCCAGCAACCCAGGCACCTACTATGGCTACACCTTC.